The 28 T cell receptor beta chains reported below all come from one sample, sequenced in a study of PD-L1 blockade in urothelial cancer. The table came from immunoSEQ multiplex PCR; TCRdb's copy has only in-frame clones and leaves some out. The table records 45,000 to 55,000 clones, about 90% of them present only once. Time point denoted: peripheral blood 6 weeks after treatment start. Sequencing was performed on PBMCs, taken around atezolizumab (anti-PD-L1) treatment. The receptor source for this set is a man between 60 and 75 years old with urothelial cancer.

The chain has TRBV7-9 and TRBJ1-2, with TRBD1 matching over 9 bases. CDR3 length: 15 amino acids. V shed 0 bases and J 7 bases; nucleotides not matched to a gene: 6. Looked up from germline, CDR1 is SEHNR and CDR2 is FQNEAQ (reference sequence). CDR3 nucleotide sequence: TGTGCCAGCAGCTTAGCGAACACAGGGGGCGCTGGCTACACCTTC. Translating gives CASSLANTGGAGYTF.

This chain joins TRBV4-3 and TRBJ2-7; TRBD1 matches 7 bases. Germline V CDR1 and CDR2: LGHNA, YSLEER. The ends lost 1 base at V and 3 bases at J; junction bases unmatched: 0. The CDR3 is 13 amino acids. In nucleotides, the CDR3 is TGCGCCAGCAGCCAAGGGGACAGCTACGAGCAGTACTTC. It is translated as CASSQGDSYEQYF.

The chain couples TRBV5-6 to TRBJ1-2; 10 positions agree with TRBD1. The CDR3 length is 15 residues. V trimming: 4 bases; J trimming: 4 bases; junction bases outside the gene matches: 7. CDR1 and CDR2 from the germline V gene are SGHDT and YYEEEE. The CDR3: CASSKGQGLGYGYTF. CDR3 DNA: TGTGCCAGCAGCAAGGGACAGGGGCTTGGCTATGGCTACACCTTC.

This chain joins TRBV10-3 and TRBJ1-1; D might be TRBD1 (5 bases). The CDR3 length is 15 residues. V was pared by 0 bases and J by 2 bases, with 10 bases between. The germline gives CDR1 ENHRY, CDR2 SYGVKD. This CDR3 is CAISESARDNTEAFF. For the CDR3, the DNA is TGTGCCATCAGTGAGTCGGCCAGGGATAACACTGAAGCTTTCTTT.

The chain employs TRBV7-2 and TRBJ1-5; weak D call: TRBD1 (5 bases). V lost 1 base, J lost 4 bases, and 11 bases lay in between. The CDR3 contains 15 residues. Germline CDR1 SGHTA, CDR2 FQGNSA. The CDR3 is CASSLDRRGNQPQHF. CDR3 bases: TGTGCCAGCAGCTTAGACAGGCGGGGAAATCAGCCCCAGCATTTT.

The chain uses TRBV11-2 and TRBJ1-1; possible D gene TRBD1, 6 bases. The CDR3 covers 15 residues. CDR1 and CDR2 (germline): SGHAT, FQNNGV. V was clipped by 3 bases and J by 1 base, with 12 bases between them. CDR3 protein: CASSLGQNKNTEAFF. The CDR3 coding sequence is TGTGCCAGCAGCTTGGGACAAAACAAGAACACTGAAGCTTTCTTT. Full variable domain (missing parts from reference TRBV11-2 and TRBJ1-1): EAGVAQSPRYKIIEKRQSVAFWCNPISGHATLYWYQQILGQGPKLLIQFQNNGVVDDSQLPKDRFSAERLKGVDSTLKIQPAKLEDSAVYLCASSLGQNKNTEAFFGQGTRLTVV.

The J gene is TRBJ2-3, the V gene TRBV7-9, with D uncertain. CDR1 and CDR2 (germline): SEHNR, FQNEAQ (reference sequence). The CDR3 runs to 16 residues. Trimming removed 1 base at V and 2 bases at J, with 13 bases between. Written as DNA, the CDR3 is TGTGCCAGCAGCTTAGAGGCGGCCCCACTCACAGATACGCAGTATTTT. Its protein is CASSLEAAPLTDTQYF.

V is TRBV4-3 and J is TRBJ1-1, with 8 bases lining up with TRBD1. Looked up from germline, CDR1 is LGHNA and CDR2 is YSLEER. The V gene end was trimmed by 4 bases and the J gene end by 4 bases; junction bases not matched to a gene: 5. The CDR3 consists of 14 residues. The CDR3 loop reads CASSLRQGSTEAFF. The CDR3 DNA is TGCGCCAGCAGCCTGCGACAGGGGAGCACTGAAGCTTTCTTT.

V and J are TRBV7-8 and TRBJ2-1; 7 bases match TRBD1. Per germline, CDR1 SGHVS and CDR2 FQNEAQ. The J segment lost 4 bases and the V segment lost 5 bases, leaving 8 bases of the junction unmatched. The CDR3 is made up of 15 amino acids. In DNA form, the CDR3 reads TGTGCCAGCAGCCCTCACAGGGGTCAGTACAATGAGCAGTTCTTC. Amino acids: CASSPHRGQYNEQFF. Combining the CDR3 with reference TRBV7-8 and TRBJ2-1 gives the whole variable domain GAGVSQSPRYKVAKRGQDVALRCDPISGHVSLFWYQQALGQGPEFLTYFQNEAQLDKSGLPSDRFFAERPEGSVSTLKIQRTQQEDSAVYLCASSPHRGQYNEQFFGPGTRLTVL.

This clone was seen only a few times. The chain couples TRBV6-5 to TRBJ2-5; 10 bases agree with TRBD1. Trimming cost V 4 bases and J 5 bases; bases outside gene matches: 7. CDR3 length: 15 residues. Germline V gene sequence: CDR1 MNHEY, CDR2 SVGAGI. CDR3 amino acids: CASSSTGGLRETQYF. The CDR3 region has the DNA TGTGCCAGCAGTTCGACAGGGGGCCTTCGGGAGACCCAGTACTTC.

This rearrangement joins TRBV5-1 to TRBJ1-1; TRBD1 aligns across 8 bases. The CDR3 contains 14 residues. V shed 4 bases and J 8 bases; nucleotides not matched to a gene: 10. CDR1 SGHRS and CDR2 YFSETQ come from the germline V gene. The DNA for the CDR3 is TGCGCCAGCAGCCGCTGGACAGGGCCCGTGGAAGCTTTCTTT. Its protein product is CASSRWTGPVEAFF.

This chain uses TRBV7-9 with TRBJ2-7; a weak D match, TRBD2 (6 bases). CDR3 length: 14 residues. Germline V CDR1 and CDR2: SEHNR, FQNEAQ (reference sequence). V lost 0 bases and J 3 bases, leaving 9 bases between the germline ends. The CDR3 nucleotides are TGTGCCAGCAGCTTAGCAGGCGGGGACTACGAGCAGTACTTC. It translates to CASSLAGGDYEQYF.

The CDR3 DNA reads TGTGCCAGTAGTTCTCAGGGGGCCTACCAAGAGACCCAGTACTTC. It is translated as CASSSQGAYQETQYF. The chain recombines TRBV19 with TRBJ2-5, with 8 bases fitting TRBD1. The CDR3 loop spans 15 amino acids. Germline CDR1 is LNHDA and CDR2 is SQIVND (reference sequence). With V trimmed by 5 bases and J by 0 bases, 5 bases remained unmatched.

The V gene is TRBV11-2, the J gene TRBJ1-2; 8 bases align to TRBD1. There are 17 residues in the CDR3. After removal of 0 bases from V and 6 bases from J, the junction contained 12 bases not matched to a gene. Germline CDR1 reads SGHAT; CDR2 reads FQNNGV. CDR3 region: CASSLDRGTGLTNGYTF. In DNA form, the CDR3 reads TGTGCCAGCAGCTTAGATCGGGGGACAGGCCTAACTAATGGCTACACCTTC. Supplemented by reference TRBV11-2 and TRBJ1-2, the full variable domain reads EAGVAQSPRYKIIEKRQSVAFWCNPISGHATLYWYQQILGQGPKLLIQFQNNGVVDDSQLPKDRFSAERLKGVDSTLKIQPAKLEDSAVYLCASSLDRGTGLTNGYTFGSGTRLTVV.

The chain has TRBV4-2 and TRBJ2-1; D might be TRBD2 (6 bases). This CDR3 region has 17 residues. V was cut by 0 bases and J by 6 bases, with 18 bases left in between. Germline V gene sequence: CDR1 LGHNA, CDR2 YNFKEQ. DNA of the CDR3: TGTGCCAGCAGCCAAGACTTGTCAGCGGGTACCTTCAATGAGCAGTTCTTC. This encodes CASSQDLSAGTFNEQFF.

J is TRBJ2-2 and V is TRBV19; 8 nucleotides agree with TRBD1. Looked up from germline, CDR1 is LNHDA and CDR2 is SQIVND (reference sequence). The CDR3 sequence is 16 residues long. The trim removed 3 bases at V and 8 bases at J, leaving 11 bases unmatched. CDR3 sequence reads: CASSIWTGQATGELFF. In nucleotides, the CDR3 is TGTGCCAGTAGTATCTGGACAGGGCAGGCAACGGGGGAGCTGTTTTTT. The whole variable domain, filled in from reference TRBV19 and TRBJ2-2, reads DGGITQSPKYLFRKEGQNVTLSCEQNLNHDAMYWYRQDPGQGLRLIYYSQIVNDFQKGDIAEGYSVSREKKESFPLTVTSAQKNPTAFYLCASSIWTGQATGELFFGEGSRLTVL.

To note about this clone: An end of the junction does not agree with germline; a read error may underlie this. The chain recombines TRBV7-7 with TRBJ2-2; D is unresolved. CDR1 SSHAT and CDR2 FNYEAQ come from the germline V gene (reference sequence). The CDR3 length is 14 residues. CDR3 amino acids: CASSSREHTGELFF. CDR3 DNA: TGTGCTAGCAGCTCTCGAGAGCACACCGGGGAGCTGTTTTTT.

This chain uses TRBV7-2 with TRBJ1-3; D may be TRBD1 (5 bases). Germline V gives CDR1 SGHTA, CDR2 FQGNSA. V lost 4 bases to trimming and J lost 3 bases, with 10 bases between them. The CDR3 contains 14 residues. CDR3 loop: CASSSGQGGNTIYF. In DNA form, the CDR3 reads TGTGCCAGCAGCTCAGGGCAGGGTGGAAACACCATATATTTT. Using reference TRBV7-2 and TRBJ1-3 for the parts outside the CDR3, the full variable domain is GAGVSQSPSNKVTEKGKDVELRCDPISGHTALYWYRQSLGQGLEFLIYFQGNSAPDKSGLPSDRFSAERTGGSVSTLTIQRTQQEDSAVYLCASSSGQGGNTIYFGEGSWLTVV.

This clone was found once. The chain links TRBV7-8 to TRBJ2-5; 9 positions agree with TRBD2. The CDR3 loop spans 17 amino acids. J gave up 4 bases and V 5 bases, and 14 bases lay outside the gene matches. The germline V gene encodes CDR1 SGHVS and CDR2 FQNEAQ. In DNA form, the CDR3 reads TGTGCCAGCAGCGACGCACTAGCGGGCTCTCAGGCAGAGACCCAGTACTTC. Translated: CASSDALAGSQAETQYF.

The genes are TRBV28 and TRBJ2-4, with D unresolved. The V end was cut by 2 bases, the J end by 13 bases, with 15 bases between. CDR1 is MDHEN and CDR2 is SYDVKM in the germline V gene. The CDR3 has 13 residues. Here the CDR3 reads CASSLGPRLGQYF. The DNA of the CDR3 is TGTGCCAGCAGTTTAGGGCCGCGCCTTGGCCAGTACTTC.

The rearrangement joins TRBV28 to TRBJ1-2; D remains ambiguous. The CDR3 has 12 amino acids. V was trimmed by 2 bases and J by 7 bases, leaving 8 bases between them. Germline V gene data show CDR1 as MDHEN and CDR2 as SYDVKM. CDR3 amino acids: CASSLGRGGYTF. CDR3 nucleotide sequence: TGTGCCAGCAGTTTAGGGAGAGGTGGCTACACCTTC.

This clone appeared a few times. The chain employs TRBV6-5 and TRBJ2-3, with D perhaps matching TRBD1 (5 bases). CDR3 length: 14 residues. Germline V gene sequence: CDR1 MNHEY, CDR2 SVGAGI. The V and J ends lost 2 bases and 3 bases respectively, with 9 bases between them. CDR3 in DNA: TGTGCCAGCAGTTACGACAGAGAAACAGATACGCAGTATTTT. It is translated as CASSYDRETDTQYF.

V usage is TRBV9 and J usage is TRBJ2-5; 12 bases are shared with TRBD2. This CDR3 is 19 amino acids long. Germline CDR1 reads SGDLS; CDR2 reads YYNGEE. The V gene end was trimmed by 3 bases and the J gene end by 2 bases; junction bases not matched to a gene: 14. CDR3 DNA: TGTGCCAGCAGCGGAGGGGTGCTAGCGGGGGGGCCTGGACAAGAGACCCAGTACTTC. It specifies CASSGGVLAGGPGQETQYF. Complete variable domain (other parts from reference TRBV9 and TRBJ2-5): DSGVTQTPKHLITATGQRVTLRCSPRSGDLSVYWYQQSLDQGLQFLIQYYNGEERAKGNILERFSAQQFPDLHSELNLSSLELGDSALYFCASSGGVLAGGPGQETQYFGPGTRLLVL.

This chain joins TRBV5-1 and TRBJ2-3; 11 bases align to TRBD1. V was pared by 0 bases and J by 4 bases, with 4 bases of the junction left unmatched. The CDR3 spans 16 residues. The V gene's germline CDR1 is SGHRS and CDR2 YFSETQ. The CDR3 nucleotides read TGCGCCAGCAGCTTGGTAGGGACAGGGGGATCAGATACGCAGTATTTT. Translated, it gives CASSLVGTGGSDTQYF.

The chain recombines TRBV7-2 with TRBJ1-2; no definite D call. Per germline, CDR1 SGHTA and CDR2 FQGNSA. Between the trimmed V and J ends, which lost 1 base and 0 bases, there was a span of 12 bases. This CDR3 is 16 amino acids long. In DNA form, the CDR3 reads TGTGCCAGCAGCTTAGGATCAGCGGGAGCTAACTATGGCTACACCTTC. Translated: CASSLGSAGANYGYTF. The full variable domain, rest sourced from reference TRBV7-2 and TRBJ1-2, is GAGVSQSPSNKVTEKGKDVELRCDPISGHTALYWYRQSLGQGLEFLIYFQGNSAPDKSGLPSDRFSAERTGGSVSTLTIQRTQQEDSAVYLCASSLGSAGANYGYTFGSGTRLTVV.

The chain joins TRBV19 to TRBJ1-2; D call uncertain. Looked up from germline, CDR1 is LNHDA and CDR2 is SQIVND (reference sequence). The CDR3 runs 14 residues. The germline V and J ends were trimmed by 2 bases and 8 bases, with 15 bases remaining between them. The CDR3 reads CASSIRGGMEGYTF. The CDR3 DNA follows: TGTGCCAGTAGTATACGCGGAGGGATGGAGGGCTACACCTTC. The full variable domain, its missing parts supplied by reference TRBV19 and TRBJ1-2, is DGGITQSPKYLFRKEGQNVTLSCEQNLNHDAMYWYRQDPGQGLRLIYYSQIVNDFQKGDIAEGYSVSREKKESFPLTVTSAQKNPTAFYLCASSIRGGMEGYTFGSGTRLTVV.

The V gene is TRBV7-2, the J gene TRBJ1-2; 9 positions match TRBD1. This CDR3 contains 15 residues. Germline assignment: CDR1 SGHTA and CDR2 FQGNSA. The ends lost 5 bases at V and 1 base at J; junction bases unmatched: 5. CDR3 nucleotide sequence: TGTGCCAGCAGCGCCGGGACAGGGCTTAACTATGGCTACACCTTC. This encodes CASSAGTGLNYGYTF. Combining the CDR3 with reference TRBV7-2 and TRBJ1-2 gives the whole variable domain GAGVSQSPSNKVTEKGKDVELRCDPISGHTALYWYRQSLGQGLEFLIYFQGNSAPDKSGLPSDRFSAERTGGSVSTLTIQRTQQEDSAVYLCASSAGTGLNYGYTFGSGTRLTVV.

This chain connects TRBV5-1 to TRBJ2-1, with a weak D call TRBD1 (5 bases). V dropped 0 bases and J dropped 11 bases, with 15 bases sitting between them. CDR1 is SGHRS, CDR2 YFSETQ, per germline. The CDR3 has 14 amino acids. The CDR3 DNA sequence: TGCGCCAGCAGCTTGGAAGGGGCGGTGCCACAGCAGTTCTTC. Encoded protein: CASSLEGAVPQQFF. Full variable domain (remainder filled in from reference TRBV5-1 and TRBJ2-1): KAGVTQTPRYLIKTRGQQVTLSCSPISGHRSVSWYQQTPGQGLQFLFEYFSETQRNKGNFPGRFSGRQFSNSRSEMNVSTLELGDSALYLCASSLEGAVPQQFFGPGTRLTVL.